The clone carrying this T cell receptor beta chain was picked up one time. Antigen specificity is unknown. Sequenced by immunoSEQ multiplex PCR; TCRdb stores in-frame clones only, minus some. The repertoire has fewer than 130,000 clones, under 95% of them found once; the top ten carry about 1.2%. These data come from a study of T cell responses to AZD1222 COVID-19 vaccine. Study-wide context: Pooling covered second doses at about 4 or about 12 weeks. Points from the study as a whole: The donor group comprised mostly white British people and more females; the analysis possibly underestimated clonal diversity.

Trimming at V came to 6 bases and at J to 0 bases, leaving 5 bases not matched to a gene. CDR1 and CDR2 (germline): MDHEN, SYDVKM. This CDR3 is 16 amino acids long. This clonotype was obtained from an adult in good health. The V call is TRBV28, the J call TRBJ2-1; 10 positions agree with TRBD2. Sequences were derived from peripheral blood, sampled on day 0 of AZD1222 vaccination. The CDR3 loop is CASSHRTSGSYNEQFF. The CDR3 bases are TGTGCCAGCAGCCACAGGACTAGCGGCTCCTACAATGAGCAGTTCTTC.